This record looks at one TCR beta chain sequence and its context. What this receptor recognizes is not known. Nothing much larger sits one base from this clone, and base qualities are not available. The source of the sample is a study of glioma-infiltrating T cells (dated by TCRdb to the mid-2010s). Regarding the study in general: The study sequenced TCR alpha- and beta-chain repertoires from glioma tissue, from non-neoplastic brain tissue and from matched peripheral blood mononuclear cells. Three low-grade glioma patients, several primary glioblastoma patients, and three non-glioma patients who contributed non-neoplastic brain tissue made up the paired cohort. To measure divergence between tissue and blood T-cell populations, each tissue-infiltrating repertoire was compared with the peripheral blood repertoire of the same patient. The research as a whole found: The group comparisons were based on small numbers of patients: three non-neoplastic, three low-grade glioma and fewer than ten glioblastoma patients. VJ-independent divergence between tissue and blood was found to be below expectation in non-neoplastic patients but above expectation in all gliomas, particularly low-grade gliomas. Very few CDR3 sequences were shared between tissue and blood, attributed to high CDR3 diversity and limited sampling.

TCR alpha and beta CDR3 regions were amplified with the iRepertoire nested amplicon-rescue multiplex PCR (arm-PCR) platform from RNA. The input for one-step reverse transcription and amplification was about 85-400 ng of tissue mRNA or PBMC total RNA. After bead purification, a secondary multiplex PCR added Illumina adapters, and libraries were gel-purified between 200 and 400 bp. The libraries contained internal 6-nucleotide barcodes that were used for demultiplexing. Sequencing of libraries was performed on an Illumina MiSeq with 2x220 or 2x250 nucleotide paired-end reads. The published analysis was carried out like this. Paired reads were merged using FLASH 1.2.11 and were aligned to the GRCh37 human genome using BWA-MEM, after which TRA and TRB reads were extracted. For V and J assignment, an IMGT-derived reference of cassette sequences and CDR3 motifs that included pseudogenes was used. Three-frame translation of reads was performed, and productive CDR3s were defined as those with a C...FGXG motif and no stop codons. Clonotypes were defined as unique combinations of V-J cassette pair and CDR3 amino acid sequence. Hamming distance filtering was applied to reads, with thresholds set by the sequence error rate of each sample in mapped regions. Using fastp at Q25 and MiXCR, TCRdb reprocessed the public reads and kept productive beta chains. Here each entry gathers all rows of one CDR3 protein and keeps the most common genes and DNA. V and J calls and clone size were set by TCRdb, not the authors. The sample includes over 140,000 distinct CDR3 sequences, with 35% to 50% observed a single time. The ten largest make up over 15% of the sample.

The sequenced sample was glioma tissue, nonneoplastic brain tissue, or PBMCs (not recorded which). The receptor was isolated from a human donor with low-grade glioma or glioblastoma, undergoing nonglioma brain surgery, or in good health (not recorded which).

The CDR3 amino acid sequence is: CASSESLSGYTF. The bases are TGTGCCAGTAGTGAAAGTCTTTCGGGCTACACCTTC. The V and J genes are TRBV19 and TRBJ2-7, with no D gene named confidently. The J call may be in error: the DNA end matches TRBJ1-2 better. The CDR3 starts with the cysteine, ends with the phenylalanine, and has 12 residues. Just the 36-base CDR3 DNA is kept, in frame starting at base 1. CDR1 and CDR2 were assigned from the germline V gene (reference sequence) as LNHDA and SQIVND.